These 6 T cell receptor beta chains originate from one sample sequenced in a study of T cell responses to AZD1222 COVID-19 vaccine. TCRdb's copy holds only in-frame clones and misses some; the assay was immunoSEQ multiplex PCR. Counted here are approximately 180,000 clones, roughly 92% occurring once; the ten biggest clones make up over 9.5%. Material: peripheral blood, obtained on day 0 of AZD1222 vaccination. The receptors were gathered from an adult in good health.

The chain joins TRBV6-2 or TRBV6-3 to TRBJ2-3; D is unclear. Germline CDR1 and CDR2: MNHEY and SVGEGT. CDR3 length equals 14 residues. V shed 4 bases and J shed 4 bases, with 12 bases lying between them. The CDR3 sequence is CASSFGPGSDTQYF. For the CDR3, the DNA is TGTGCCAGCAGTTTCGGACCGGGCTCAGATACGCAGTATTTT.

This chain links TRBV4-2 with TRBJ2-7; TRBD1 matches 9 bases. V lost 4 bases and J lost 5; bases outside the gene matches: 6. Germline CDR1 and CDR2: LGHNA and YNFKEQ. The CDR3 is 14 residues long. CDR3 in DNA: TGTGCCAGCAGCCCAGGGACAGGGACCCACGAGCAGTACTTC. Translation gives CASSPGTGTHEQYF.

V gene TRBV9 combines with J gene TRBJ2-1; D is unresolved. This CDR3 comprises 16 residues. Germline CDR1 reads SGDLS; CDR2 reads YYNGEE. Between the trimmed V and J ends, which lost 1 base and 7 bases, there was a span of 18 bases. CDR3 in DNA: TGTGCCAGCAGCGTACAGCTTCTTGGGTTAGGGAATGAGCAGTTCTTC. It codes for CASSVQLLGLGNEQFF.

The V and J genes are TRBV24-1 and TRBJ2-1; 9 positions agree with TRBD1. The germline CDR1 and CDR2 sequences are KGHDR and SFDVKD. The length of the CDR3 is 16 residues. J gave up 3 bases and V 4 bases, and 6 bases lay outside the gene matches. The CDR3, as DNA: TGTGCCACCAGTGACCTAACAGGGGGCAACTACAATGAGCAGTTCTTC. It is translated as CATSDLTGGNYNEQFF.

The rearrangement links TRBV4-2 to TRBJ1-2, with D maybe TRBD1 (6 bases). This CDR3 has 14 residues. Germline assignment: CDR1 LGHNA and CDR2 YNFKEQ. The V end lost 1 base, the J end lost 5 bases, and 11 bases lay between the germline ends. The CDR3 protein is CASSQVTGPYGYTF. Written as DNA, the CDR3 is TGTGCCAGCAGCCAAGTGACAGGTCCTTATGGCTACACCTTC.

The V and J genes are TRBV24-1 and TRBJ2-2; possibly TRBD1 or TRBD2 for D (5 bases each). Germline V lookup: CDR1 KGHDR, CDR2 SFDVKD. V lost 0 bases and J 2 bases, leaving 12 bases between the germline ends. The CDR3 contains 17 residues. CDR3 sequence (DNA): TGTGCCACCAGTGATTTGGTAATAGGGACCAACACCGGGGAGCTGTTTTTT. It codes for CATSDLVIGTNTGELFF.